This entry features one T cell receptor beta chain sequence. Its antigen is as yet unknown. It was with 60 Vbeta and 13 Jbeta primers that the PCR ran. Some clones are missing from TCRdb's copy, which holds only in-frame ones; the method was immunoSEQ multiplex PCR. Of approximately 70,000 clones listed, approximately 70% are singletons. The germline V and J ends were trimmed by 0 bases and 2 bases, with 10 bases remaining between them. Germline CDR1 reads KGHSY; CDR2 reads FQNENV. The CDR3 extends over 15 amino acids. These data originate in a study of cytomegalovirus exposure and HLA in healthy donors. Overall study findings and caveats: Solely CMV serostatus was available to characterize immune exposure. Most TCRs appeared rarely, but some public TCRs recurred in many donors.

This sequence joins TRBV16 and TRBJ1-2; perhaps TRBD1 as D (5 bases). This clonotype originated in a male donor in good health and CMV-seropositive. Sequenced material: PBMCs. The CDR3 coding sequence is TGTGCCAGCAGCCAATCACTTAGGGGCAACTATGGCTACACCTTC. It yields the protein CASSQSLRGNYGYTF.